This entry lists 6 T cell receptor beta chains sequenced from one sample in a study of PD-1 blockade in classical Hodgkin lymphoma. Every patient had relapsed following autologous stem cell transplantation, and cohorts differed in brentuximab vedotin exposure. Only in-frame clones appear in the TCRdb table, and some are missing; sequencing was by immunoSEQ multiplex PCR. The sample yields about 24,000 clones, around three quarters seen once. Sequenced material: peripheral blood mononuclear cells (PBMCs), taken before the second cycle of nivolumab. These receptors came from a human donor with classical Hodgkin lymphoma.

This rearrangement joins TRBV11-2 to TRBJ2-7, with 8 bases identical to TRBD1. V lost 3 bases to trimming and J lost 2 bases; unmatched junction nucleotides: 3. The CDR3 consists of 14 residues. Germline loops: CDR1 SGHAT, CDR2 FQNNGV. CDR3 amino acids: CASSFRDRPYEQYF. CDR3 DNA: TGTGCCAGCAGCTTCCGGGACAGGCCCTACGAGCAGTACTTC.

The V gene is TRBV4-1, the J gene TRBJ1-4; D ambiguous. Germline CDR1 reads MGHRA; CDR2 reads YSYEKL. Trimming took 0 bases from V and 5 from J, leaving 19 bases between them. The CDR3 sequence is 18 residues long. The CDR3 sequence: CASSQDAIRGRTNEKLFF. As DNA, the CDR3 is TGCGCCAGCAGCCAAGATGCGATTCGAGGCAGAACAAATGAAAAACTGTTTTTT.

This clone was observed a single time. V and J are TRBV6-1 and TRBJ1-6; 7 bases map to TRBD1. The CDR3 loop spans 14 amino acids. V was clipped by 10 bases and J by 7 bases; unmatched bases: 10. Per the germline V gene, CDR1 is MNHNS and CDR2 is SASEGT. Here the CDR3 DNA reads TGTGCCATCACGTCGGGACAGAAGAATTCACCCCTCCACTTT. It yields the protein CAITSGQKNSPLHF.

This clone was observed a handful of times. The rearrangement links TRBV7-2 to TRBJ2-7; 10 bases map to TRBD2. Germline trimming cut 3 bases from V and 6 bases from J; bases unmatched to any gene: 5. Germline V lookup: CDR1 SGHTA, CDR2 FQGNSA. This CDR3 spans 14 amino acids. The CDR3 is CASSFGLAATEQYF. For the CDR3, the DNA is TGTGCCAGCAGCTTCGGACTAGCGGCAACCGAGCAGTACTTC. Drawing the rest from reference TRBV7-2 and TRBJ2-7, the complete variable domain is GAGVSQSPSNKVTEKGKDVELRCDPISGHTALYWYRQSLGQGLEFLIYFQGNSAPDKSGLPSDRFSAERTGGSVSTLTIQRTQQEDSAVYLCASSFGLAATEQYFGPGTRLTVT.

This clone was counted between two and nine times. Here the CDR3 DNA reads TGTGCCAGCAGTTTAGTGGCGGGGGCGAACACCGGGGAGCTGTTTTTT. Translation: CASSLVAGANTGELFF. The genes are TRBV27 and TRBJ2-2; 7 nucleotides line up with TRBD2. Germline values: CDR1 MNHEY, CDR2 SMNVEV (reference sequence). This CDR3 is built from 16 residues. The junction had 3 bases not matched to a gene; V was cut back by 2 bases and J by 0 bases.

On this clone: The junction and the germline gene differ at one end; a read error may be behind it. This chain connects TRBV9 to TRBJ2-5, with a possible D match to TRBD1 (8 bases). Germline CDR1 SGDLS, CDR2 YYNGEE. The CDR3 spans 16 residues. CDR3 DNA sequence: TGTGCCAGCAGCGTAGGAGACAGGGGAGGGCAAGAGACCCGGTACTTC. Translating gives CASSVGDRGGQETRYF.